The rows below give T cell receptor beta chains drawn from one sample of a study of shared clonotypes between healthy human individuals. TCRdb's copy holds only in-frame clones and misses some; the assay was immunoSEQ multiplex PCR. The sample has 330,000 or so clones, about 73% seen once; the top ten hold roughly a tenth. The sequenced material came from memory CD4+ T cells sorted from blood. The receptors derive from a young man in good health. The CDR3 runs from the conserved cysteine through the conserved F or W. D genes are given only for firm matches. Part of the rows lack a size; the others show once, few, many or a class for expanded clones.

abundance	v_gene	d_gene	j_gene	CDR3nt	CDR3aa
few	TRBV19	.	TRBJ2-3	TGTGCCAGTAGTATAGGCGCGGCATTACTAGGAGGAGATACGCAGTATTTT	CASSIGAALLGGDTQYF
many	TRBV5-6	.	TRBJ2-3	TGTGCCAGCAGCTTAGGGTGGCGGGAAACAGATACGCAGTATTTT	CASSLGWRETDTQYF
.	TRBV5-4	TRBD1	TRBJ2-5	TGTGCCAGCAGCTTGCCCGGGACAGGGGTAGAGACCCAGTACTTC	CASSLPGTGVETQYF
.	TRBV10-3	.	TRBJ2-1	TGTGCCATCAGTGAGTCGGGAGCCTCCTACAATGAGCAGTTCTTC	CAISESGASYNEQFF
.	TRBV6-4	.	TRBJ1-1	TGTGCCAGCAGAAGGACAGAAAACACTGAAGCTTTCTTT	CASRRTENTEAFF
.	TRBV7-2	.	TRBJ1-5	TGTGCCAGCAGCTTAGAGGGTGACCGGGCGGTTCAGCCCCAGCATTTT	CASSLEGDRAVQPQHF
.	TRBV19	.	TRBJ2-1	TGTGCCAGTAGTATTTCGAGGACATACAATGAGCAGTTCTTC	CASSISRTYNEQFF
.	TRBV10-3	.	TRBJ2-5	TGTGCCATCAGCAGGGAGCGACAAGAGGCCCAGTACTTC	CAISRERQEAQYF
.	TRBV28	.	TRBJ2-3	TGTGCCAGCCTGGACAGTTCCACAGATACGCAGTATTTT	CASLDSSTDTQYF
few	TRBV7-9	.	TRBJ2-3	TGTGCCAGCAGCCCGAAATTAAAAGAGAAGGGGGAAAAGTATTTT	CASSPKLKEKGEKYF
.	TRBV5-4	TRBD2	TRBJ2-2	TGTGCCAGCAGCTTGAGGTACCGGGAGGCGGCCGGGGAGCTGTTTTTT	CASSLRYREAAGELFF
once	TRBV15	TRBD1	TRBJ1-2	TGTGCCACCAGCAGAGGACTGGACAGGGAAAGTGGCTACACCTTC	CATSRGLDRESGYTF
.	TRBV7-2	.	TRBJ2-7	TGTGCCAGCAGCTTAGACAGGGTGTTATACGAGCAGTACTTC	CASSLDRVLYEQYF
.	TRBV27	.	TRBJ1-1	TGTGCCACTATCGGGGCTAGGGACACTGAAGCTTTCTTT	CATIGARDTEAFF
.	TRBV19	TRBD1	TRBJ1-2	TGTGCCAGCAAAGATACAGGGGTCTCGGTAGGCTACACCTTC	CASKDTGVSVGYTF
.	TRBV7-8	.	TRBJ2-7	TGTGCCAGCAGCCGTACCACAGGGAGCTCCTACGAGCAGTACTTC	CASSRTTGSSYEQYF
.	TRBV5-4	TRBD1	TRBJ1-4	TGTGCCAGCAGCTTGACAGGGGGCGTTAGGAACGAAAAACTGTTTTTT	CASSLTGGVRNEKLFF
.	TRBV27	TRBD1	TRBJ1-3	TGTGCCAGCAGTGTCACCGGGACAGGGCCTGGAAACACCATATATTTT	CASSVTGTGPGNTIYF
.	TRBV5-1	TRBD2	TRBJ2-5	TGCGCCAGCAGCTTGGTAACAGCGGGATCGGAAGAGACCCAGTACTTC	CASSLVTAGSEETQYF
.	TRBV19	.	TRBJ1-1	TGTGCCAGCCAGAGACACGGGGCTGACAACACTGAAGCTTTCTTT	CASQRHGADNTEAFF
.	TRBV5-1	TRBD2	TRBJ2-1	TGCGCCAGCAGCTTGGAAACTAGCGGGGGCCATCCGCAGTTCTTC	CASSLETSGGHPQFF
.	TRBV2	.	TRBJ2-5	TGTGCCAGCCATGACGGCCAGTCGAAGACCCAGTACTTC	CASHDGQSKTQYF
once	TRBV5-1	TRBD1	TRBJ1-2	TGCGCCAGCAGGCCGACAGGGTCAACAAACTATGGCTACACCTTC	CASRPTGSTNYGYTF
.	TRBV5-5	.	TRBJ1-1	TGTGCCAGCAGCCCCGACACCTCAGGGGTTGGGACTGAAGCTTTCTTT	CASSPDTSGVGTEAFF
.	TRBV4-1	TRBD1	TRBJ1-4	TGCGCCAGCAGCCAGACCGGGACAGGGGACGAAAAACTGTTTTTT	CASSQTGTGDEKLFF
few	TRBV7-8	.	TRBJ1-1	TGTGCCAGCAGTTACCAAGGACGGATGAACACTGAAGCTTTCTTT	CASSYQGRMNTEAFF
.	TRBV18	.	TRBJ2-7	TGTGCCAGCTCACCGCTGGGGGACGATTCTACGGAGCAGTACTTC	CASSPLGDDSTEQYF
.	TRBV6-1	TRBD2	TRBJ2-1	TGTGCCAGCAACATAGCGGGGCGGCAGTTCTTC	CASNIAGRQFF
.	TRBV19	.	TRBJ2-2	TGTGCCAGTAGTTCTTGGAAACAAGGGCTGTTTTTT	CASSSWKQGLFF
.	TRBV9	TRBD2	TRBJ2-1	TGTGCCAGCAGCTTACCCTCCGGGACTAGCGGTTACAATGAGCAGTTCTTC	CASSLPSGTSGYNEQFF
few	TRBV28	.	TRBJ2-1	TGTGCCAGTGGCTATTCCTACAATGAGCAGTTCTTC	CASGYSYNEQFF
many	TRBV10-1	TRBD2	TRBJ2-1	TGCGCCAGCAGTGAGTTTGGGAATAGCGGGAGGCCCAATGAGCAGTTCTTC	CASSEFGNSGRPNEQFF
.	TRBV7-6	.	TRBJ1-3	TGTGCCAGCAGCTTAGCTCCAGGAAGGCTAAACACCATATATTTT	CASSLAPGRLNTIYF
.	TRBV11-2	TRBD2	TRBJ2-3	TGTGCCAGCAGTCGCCGGCCCGGGACTACCACAGATACGCAGTATTTT	CASSRRPGTTTDTQYF
.	TRBV6-1	.	TRBJ2-5	TGTGCCAGCACCCGCGGCCCTTTAGAGACCCAGTACTTC	CASTRGPLETQYF
once	TRBV30	TRBD1	TRBJ2-5	TGTGCCTGGAGTGTCCGAAGGGGGCGAGGGTTAACTCTCCAAGAGACCCAGTACTTC	CAWSVRRGRGLTLQETQYF
.	TRBV19	.	TRBJ2-5	TGTGCCAGCACAGTCGGCGGGTTTTCAGAGACCCAGTACTTC	CASTVGGFSETQYF
.	TRBV12-5	TRBD1	TRBJ2-2	TGTGCTAGTGGTCCCGGACAGGGGGCGACCGGGGAGCTGTTTTTT	CASGPGQGATGELFF
many	TRBV18	.	TRBJ2-3	TGTGCCAGCTCACCGGACACCGCCACAGATACGCAGTATTTT	CASSPDTATDTQYF
once	TRBV11-2	TRBD2	TRBJ2-5	TGTGCCAGCAGCTTAAGCAGCGGGAGGTTAGAGACCCAGTACTTC	CASSLSSGRLETQYF
.	TRBV7-2	TRBD2	TRBJ2-5	TGTGCCAGCAGCTTAGCCGGGAGCGGGGGGGAGACCCAGTACTTC	CASSLAGSGGETQYF
.	TRBV28	.	TRBJ1-2	TGTGCCACCCTCGCGGAAGGGCACGGCTACACCTTC	CATLAEGHGYTF